This is a list of T cell receptor beta chains from one sample in a study of post-analysis software for immune sequencing data. A single record per CDR3 protein comes from TCRdb applying MiXCR to the PCR reads. The repertoire holds 650,000 to 850,000 distinct CDR3 sequences, approximately 53% seen once, with about 4.8% in the top ten. The sequencing input was blood. All receptors come from a girl aged 5 to 17 with multiple sclerosis. Each CDR3 is given with its conserved first and last residue. D genes are given only for firm matches. Clone size, where shown, is once, few, many, or a class for clones that have expanded.

D: TRBD1
V: TRBV20-1
J: TRBJ2-5
size: -
CDR3: CSAADRGQETQYF
DNA: TGCAGTGCTGCCGACAGGGGGCAAGAGACCCAGTACTTC

D: TRBD1
V: TRBV9
J: TRBJ1-2
size: -
CDR3: CASSVDRGSTRQEGYTF
DNA: TGTGCCAGCAGCGTCGACAGGGGATCGACTCGACAAGAGGGCTACACCTTC

D: TRBD1
V: TRBV5-1
J: TRBJ1-2
size: few
CDR3: CASRTGTGRELYGYTF
DNA: TGCGCCAGCAGAACCGGGACAGGGAGGGAGTTGTATGGCTACACCTTC

D: TRBD1
V: TRBV12-3/TRBV12-4
J: TRBJ2-5
size: -
CDR3: CASSYRDRAQETQYF
DNA: TGTGCCAGCAGTTACCGGGACAGGGCCCAAGAGACCCAGTACTTC

D: TRBD1
V: TRBV29-1
J: TRBJ1-2
size: few
CDR3: CSVRTGSYGYTF
DNA: TGCAGCGTAAGGACAGGGAGCTATGGCTACACCTTC

D: TRBD1
V: TRBV2
J: TRBJ2-7
size: -
CDR3: CASSHDRAHHYEQYF
DNA: TGTGCCAGCAGTCATGACAGGGCTCATCATTACGAGCAGTACTTC

D: TRBD2
V: TRBV4-1
J: TRBJ2-7
size: -
CDR3: CASSPTGGWVEQYF
DNA: TGCGCCAGCAGCCCCACCGGGGGGTGGGTCGAGCAGTACTTC

D: TRBD2
V: TRBV12-3/TRBV12-4
J: TRBJ2-4
size: -
CDR3: CASSLGRVVIQYF
DNA: TGTGCCAGCAGTTTGGGGAGGGTGGTCATTCAGTACTTC

D: -
V: TRBV7-9
J: TRBJ2-5
size: -
CDR3: CASSFGMQETQYF
DNA: TGTGCCAGCAGCTTTGGGATGCAAGAGACCCAGTACTTC

D: -
V: TRBV10-3
J: TRBJ2-5
size: once
CDR3: CAISERNGVETQYF
DNA: TGTGCCATCAGTGAAAGGAATGGCGTCGAGACCCAGTACTTC

D: -
V: TRBV5-1
J: TRBJ2-4
size: few
CDR3: CASSAQGPQLAKNIQYF
DNA: TGCGCCAGCAGCGCTCAGGGGCCGCAACTAGCCAAAAACATTCAGTACTTC

D: -
V: TRBV7-9
J: TRBJ1-2
size: -
CDR3: CASSLVLEVGGYTF
DNA: TGTGCCAGCAGCTTAGTGCTGGAGGTCGGAGGCTACACCTTC

D: TRBD1
V: TRBV12-3/TRBV12-4
J: TRBJ1-2
size: -
CDR3: CASSFRQGDYGYTF
DNA: TGTGCCAGCAGTTTTCGACAGGGGGACTATGGCTACACCTTC

D: -
V: TRBV20-1
J: TRBJ2-7
size: once
CDR3: CSAKERQNSYEQYF
DNA: TGCAGTGCTAAGGAAAGGCAGAACTCCTACGAGCAGTACTTC

D: -
V: TRBV9
J: TRBJ2-5
size: -
CDR3: CASSVDQQETQYF
DNA: TGTGCCAGCAGCGTAGACCAGCAAGAGACCCAGTACTTC

D: -
V: TRBV5-5
J: TRBJ2-7
size: -
CDR3: CASTALEGRSYEQYF
DNA: TGTGCCAGCACCGCCCTGGAGGGTCGGTCCTACGAGCAGTACTTC

D: -
V: TRBV6-1
J: TRBJ2-4
size: once
CDR3: CASSEGDSRDIQYF
DNA: TGTGCCAGCAGTGAAGGGGACTCAAGGGACATTCAGTACTTC

D: TRBD1
V: TRBV2
J: TRBJ2-7
size: few
CDR3: CASSDQGASYEQYF
DNA: TGTGCCAGCAGTGATCAGGGGGCCTCCTACGAGCAGTACTTC

D: -
V: TRBV20-1
J: TRBJ2-3
size: -
CDR3: CSARDPGQGSTDTQYF
DNA: TGCAGTGCTAGAGATCCAGGGCAGGGGAGCACAGATACGCAGTATTTT

D: TRBD1
V: TRBV28
J: TRBJ1-5
size: -
CDR3: CASSGDRGWQPQHF
DNA: TGTGCCAGCAGTGGGGACAGGGGGTGGCAGCCCCAGCATTTT

D: -
V: TRBV10-3
J: TRBJ2-6
size: -
CDR3: CAISERGTGANVLTF
DNA: TGTGCCATCAGTGAGCGGGGGACTGGGGCCAACGTCCTGACTTTC

D: TRBD1
V: TRBV7-2
J: TRBJ2-5
size: few
CDR3: CASSLRAGGKSAQYF
DNA: TGTGCCAGCAGCTTACGGGCAGGGGGCAAGTCGGCCCAGTACTTC

D: TRBD2
V: TRBV7-2
J: TRBJ2-7
size: -
CDR3: CASSLRTSPYEQYF
DNA: TGTGCCAGCAGCTTACGGACTAGCCCCTACGAGCAGTACTTC

D: TRBD1
V: TRBV27
J: TRBJ1-2
size: few
CDR3: CASSFLRTGDLRYGYTF
DNA: TGTGCCAGCAGTTTTCTTCGGACAGGGGATTTGCGCTATGGCTACACCTTC

D: -
V: TRBV20-1
J: TRBJ2-5
size: -
CDR3: CSAIKAGLTETQYF
DNA: TGCAGTGCCATCAAAGCGGGTCTTACGGAGACCCAGTACTTC

D: -
V: TRBV29-1
J: TRBJ2-5
size: -
CDR3: CSATSAVSQETQYF
DNA: TGCAGCGCCACATCGGCTGTGTCCCAAGAGACCCAGTACTTC

D: TRBD2
V: TRBV6-1
J: TRBJ2-1
size: -
CDR3: CASRETGGINNEQFF
DNA: TGTGCCAGCCGAGAGACGGGGGGGATTAACAATGAGCAGTTCTTC

D: -
V: TRBV9
J: TRBJ2-7
size: -
CDR3: CASSVSVGDEQYF
DNA: TGTGCCAGCAGCGTATCTGTCGGAGACGAGCAGTACTTC

D: -
V: TRBV12-3/TRBV12-4
J: TRBJ2-2
size: few
CDR3: CASSLVGGNTGELFF
DNA: TGTGCCAGCAGTTTAGTGGGGGGCAACACCGGGGAGCTGTTTTTT

D: -
V: TRBV11-2
J: TRBJ2-7
size: -
CDR3: CASSSVKGRTGNIYEQYF
DNA: TGTGCCAGCAGCTCAGTGAAGGGCCGAACCGGGAATATATACGAGCAGTACTTC

D: TRBD1
V: TRBV6-5
J: TRBJ1-2
size: -
CDR3: CASRELTGFYGYTF
DNA: TGTGCCAGCAGGGAGCTGACAGGGTTCTATGGCTACACCTTC

D: TRBD1
V: TRBV7-3
J: TRBJ2-5
size: -
CDR3: CTSSLVGDRPRETQYF
DNA: TGTACCAGCAGCCTAGTAGGGGACAGGCCAAGAGAGACCCAGTACTTC

D: TRBD2
V: TRBV29-1
J: TRBJ2-7
size: -
CDR3: CSVRSRLAGSYEQYF
DNA: TGCAGCGTCAGAAGTCGACTAGCGGGATCCTACGAGCAGTACTTC

D: -
V: TRBV20-1
J: TRBJ2-7
size: -
CDR3: CSATRQVLSSYEQYF
DNA: TGCAGTGCCACTAGACAGGTTCTGAGCTCCTACGAGCAGTACTTC

D: TRBD2
V: TRBV10-3
J: TRBJ2-3
size: -
CDR3: CAISSLAGSTDTQYF
DNA: TGTGCCATCAGTTCACTAGCGGGGAGCACAGATACGCAGTATTTT

D: -
V: TRBV30
J: TRBJ2-7
size: once
CDR3: CAWTAGTEQYF
DNA: TGTGCCTGGACTGCCGGGACCGAGCAGTACTTC

D: TRBD2
V: TRBV12-3/TRBV12-4
J: TRBJ2-1
size: -
CDR3: CASRGLAGGFYNEQFF
DNA: TGTGCCAGCAGGGGGCTAGCGGGAGGGTTCTACAATGAGCAGTTCTTC

D: -
V: TRBV25-1
J: TRBJ1-2
size: -
CDR3: CASSPKPGRYGYTF
DNA: TGTGCCAGCAGTCCCAAGCCGGGGCGCTATGGCTACACCTTC

D: TRBD1
V: TRBV18
J: TRBJ2-5
size: few
CDR3: CASSPPILDRQETQYF
DNA: TGTGCCAGCTCACCACCCATTTTGGACAGGCAAGAGACCCAGTACTTC

D: TRBD1
V: TRBV6-1
J: TRBJ2-1
size: -
CDR3: CASSVTGGEYNEQFF
DNA: TGTGCCAGCAGTGTAACAGGGGGCGAGTACAATGAGCAGTTCTTC

D: -
V: TRBV5-1
J: TRBJ2-6
size: few
CDR3: CASSFQGTGAGAGANVLTF
DNA: TGCGCCAGCAGCTTCCAAGGGACCGGGGCAGGGGCCGGGGCCAACGTCCTGACTTTC

D: TRBD2
V: TRBV9
J: TRBJ2-1
size: few
CDR3: CASSVVEREGPNEQFF
DNA: TGTGCCAGCAGCGTAGTGGAGCGGGAGGGCCCCAATGAGCAGTTCTTC

D: TRBD1
V: TRBV6-1
J: TRBJ1-4
size: -
CDR3: CASSEGGQGNVGEKLFF
DNA: TGTGCCAGCAGTGAAGGCGGACAGGGGAACGTGGGTGAAAAACTGTTTTTT

D: -
V: TRBV30
J: TRBJ1-5
size: -
CDR3: CAWSVNGRNQPQHF
DNA: TGTGCCTGGAGTGTAAATGGCAGAAATCAGCCCCAGCATTTT

D: TRBD1
V: TRBV29-1
J: TRBJ2-1
size: -
CDR3: CSVDTGTGDNEQFF
DNA: TGCAGCGTCGATACCGGGACAGGAGACAATGAGCAGTTCTTC

D: -
V: TRBV9
J: TRBJ2-1
size: few
CDR3: CASSVVEFPSSYNEQFF
DNA: TGTGCCAGCAGCGTAGTGGAGTTTCCCAGCTCCTACAATGAGCAGTTCTTC

D: -
V: TRBV10-3
J: TRBJ1-2
size: -
CDR3: CAISPSAPDYGYTF
DNA: TGTGCCATCAGCCCATCGGCCCCAGACTATGGCTACACCTTC

D: -
V: TRBV12-3/TRBV12-4
J: TRBJ1-2
size: -
CDR3: CASSNGVRAGYGYTF
DNA: TGTGCCAGCTCGAATGGGGTGAGGGCGGGCTATGGCTACACCTTC

D: TRBD1
V: TRBV5-1
J: TRBJ2-4
size: -
CDR3: CASRTGPAAKNIQYF
DNA: TGCGCCAGCAGGACAGGGCCAGCGGCCAAAAACATTCAGTACTTC

D: -
V: TRBV29-1
J: TRBJ2-1
size: -
CDR3: CSVVELPRGEQFF
DNA: TGCAGCGTTGTTGAATTGCCGCGGGGCGAGCAGTTCTTC

D: -
V: TRBV18
J: TRBJ2-4
size: few
CDR3: CASSPPLAKNIQYF
DNA: TGTGCCAGCTCACCACCGTTAGCCAAAAACATTCAGTACTTC

D: TRBD1
V: TRBV4-1
J: TRBJ1-2
size: -
CDR3: CASSQAGQDYGYTF
DNA: TGCGCCAGCAGCCAAGCTGGACAGGACTATGGCTACACCTTC

D: TRBD2
V: TRBV5-1
J: TRBJ2-1
size: few
CDR3: CASSPPPGTSGIDEQFF
DNA: TGCGCCAGCAGCCCTCCTCCCGGGACTAGCGGGATCGATGAGCAGTTCTTC

D: -
V: TRBV14
J: TRBJ2-7
size: few
CDR3: CASRTRTGEQYF
DNA: TGTGCCAGCAGGACTAGGACGGGAGAGCAGTACTTC

D: TRBD2
V: TRBV6-1
J: TRBJ2-3
size: -
CDR3: CASSPTSGGASGDTQYF
DNA: TGTGCCAGCAGTCCTACTAGCGGGGGGGCTTCGGGAGATACGCAGTATTTT

D: -
V: TRBV5-1
J: TRBJ1-1
size: -
CDR3: CASKSRRGSTEAFF
DNA: TGCGCCAGCAAGTCTCGCCGAGGTAGCACTGAAGCTTTCTTT

D: TRBD1
V: TRBV5-1
J: TRBJ1-5
size: few
CDR3: CASSLSPGTGLDQPQHF
DNA: TGCGCCAGCAGCCTAAGTCCCGGGACAGGGTTGGATCAGCCCCAGCATTTT